A selection of T cell receptor beta chains follows, all from one sample in a study of cytomegalovirus exposure and HLA in healthy donors. This table comes from immunoSEQ multiplex PCR, and its TCRdb copy is limited to in-frame clones, with some not included. This sample yields roughly 200,000 clones, of which 75% to 85% are seen a single time; 0.65% to 0.75% belongs to the top ten. The specimen was PBMCs. The source is a boy aged 5-17 years in good health and CMV-seronegative. Each CDR3 is given with its conserved first and last residue. Fields, in order: J gene, clone size, V gene, D gene, CDR3 protein, CDR3 DNA. The D gene is left open where the match is weak. A row's size may be missing; if present it is once, few, many or a size class.

TRBJ1-1	once	TRBV7-2	.	CASSLDAGEHTEAFF	TGTGCCAGCAGCTTAGATGCGGGAGAGCACACTGAAGCTTTCTTT
TRBJ2-1	once	TRBV27	TRBD1	CASSRIKTGGANNEQFF	TGTGCCAGCAGCCGCATTAAAACAGGGGGTGCTAACAATGAGCAGTTCTTC
TRBJ1-2	once	TRBV11-3	TRBD1	CASSNLRDSSHGYTF	TGTGCCAGCAGCAACCTCCGGGACAGCTCCCATGGCTACACCTTC
TRBJ1-1	.	TRBV9	TRBD1	CASSGRQGSSEAFF	TGTGCCAGCAGCGGCCGACAGGGCTCCTCTGAAGCTTTCTTT
TRBJ2-5	.	TRBV7-7	TRBD2	CASSSSGVRGGGETQYF	TGTGCTAGCAGCTCCAGCGGGGTGCGGGGAGGAGGGGAGACCCAGTACTTC
TRBJ1-6	.	TRBV19	TRBD1	CASRETGDRTPLHF	TGTGCCAGTAGGGAGACAGGGGACAGAACACCCCTCCACTTT
TRBJ2-1	.	TRBV14	TRBD2	CASSLLAGGPNEQFF	TGTGCCAGCAGCCTACTAGCGGGAGGGCCGAATGAGCAGTTCTTC
TRBJ1-2	once	TRBV9	.	CASSVSRNYGYTF	TGTGCCAGCAGCGTGAGTAGAAACTATGGCTACACCTTC
TRBJ1-1	once	TRBV6-1	TRBD1	CACRLDRGTEAFF	TGTGCCTGCAGGTTGGACAGGGGAACTGAAGCTTTCTTT
TRBJ2-1	.	TRBV2	.	CASKLYNEQFF	TGTGCCAGCAAACTCTACAATGAGCAGTTCTTC
TRBJ2-7	.	TRBV6-1	TRBD2	CASNRPAGVTYEQYF	TGTGCCAGCAACCGCCCAGCGGGGGTCACCTACGAGCAGTACTTC
TRBJ1-2	.	TRBV28	TRBD1	CASRTGAPYGYTF	TGTGCCAGCCGGACAGGGGCTCCTTATGGCTACACCTTC
TRBJ1-2	.	TRBV11-3	.	CASSSSRGTGGYTF	TGTGCCAGCAGCTCCAGCCGGGGGACGGGAGGCTACACCTTC
TRBJ2-7	.	TRBV2	TRBD1	CASRDRGSVAYEQYF	TGTGCCAGCAGAGACAGGGGCAGTGTCGCCTACGAGCAGTACTTC
TRBJ1-1	.	TRBV9	TRBD1	CASSVFPRTGGTEAFF	TGTGCCAGCAGCGTCTTCCCGCGGACAGGGGGCACTGAAGCTTTCTTT
TRBJ1-1	.	TRBV7-3	.	CASSLTGNRLITEAFF	TGTGCCAGCAGCTTAACAGGAAACAGATTAATCACTGAAGCTTTCTTT
TRBJ2-5	.	TRBV19	.	CASSSQVQETQYF	TGTGCCAGTAGTTCCCAGGTCCAAGAGACCCAGTACTTC
TRBJ1-1	.	TRBV11-3	TRBD1	CASSNRQGGNEAFF	TGTGCCAGCAGCAATCGACAGGGGGGTAATGAAGCTTTCTTT
TRBJ1-1	.	TRBV19	TRBD1	CASSDDRGNTEAFF	TGTGCCAGTAGTGACGACAGGGGGAACACTGAAGCTTTCTTT
TRBJ2-7	.	TRBV7-6	.	CASSTSGRTVPYEQYF	TGTGCCAGCAGCACCTCGGGGCGGACAGTACCCTACGAGCAGTACTTC
TRBJ1-1	once	TRBV6-1	.	CASLLREQGTTEAFF	TGTGCCAGCCTCCTCAGGGAGCAGGGGACCACTGAAGCTTTCTTT
TRBJ1-1	.	TRBV10-3	.	CAISEFEGDTEAFF	TGTGCCATCAGTGAGTTTGAGGGGGACACTGAAGCTTTCTTT
TRBJ1-1	.	TRBV5-5	.	CASSLVEGGWTEAFF	TGTGCCAGCAGCTTGGTAGAGGGCGGATGGACTGAAGCTTTCTTT
TRBJ2-5	.	TRBV11-1	TRBD2	CASSLLTSGAVEQYF	TGTGCCAGCAGCTTACTGACTAGCGGGGCGGTAGAGCAGTACTTC
TRBJ1-1	once	TRBV18	TRBD1	CASSQGTGSEAFF	TGTGCCAGCTCACAAGGGACAGGGTCTGAAGCTTTCTTT
TRBJ1-2	few	TRBV5-4	.	CASSSITDTYHYGYTF	TGTGCCAGCAGCTCGATTACGGACACATACCACTATGGCTACACCTTC
TRBJ2-3	few	TRBV19	TRBD2	CASSIVAGGRLPTQYF	TGTGCCAGTAGTATTGTAGCGGGGGGCCGACTTCCGACGCAGTATTTT
TRBJ2-1	.	TRBV27	TRBD1	CASSLRTGGPSDEQFF	TGTGCCAGCAGTTTAAGGACAGGGGGACCGAGCGATGAGCAGTTCTTC
TRBJ1-2	few	TRBV9	.	CASSAGERLRGYTF	TGTGCCAGCAGCGCAGGGGAGAGATTACGTGGCTACACCTTC